This T cell receptor (beta chain) was profiled in a study of blood T cell repertoires in COVID-19. Trimming left V 3 bases short and J 7 bases short, with 5 bases between. Germline-derived CDR1 and CDR2 are SGHRS and YFSETQ. This CDR3 contains 11 residues. Data came from immunoSEQ multiplex PCR; TCRdb stores just in-frame clones and leaves some out. The sample yields around 45,000 clones, over 75% seen once. The sequence came from an older woman with acute or convalescent COVID-19. The chain recombines TRBV5-1 with TRBJ2-1; tentatively, D is TRBD2 (5 bases). The sample taken for sequencing was peripheral blood. CDR3 in amino acids: CASSWENEQFF. As DNA, the CDR3 is TGCGCCAGCAGCTGGGAGAATGAGCAGTTCTTC.